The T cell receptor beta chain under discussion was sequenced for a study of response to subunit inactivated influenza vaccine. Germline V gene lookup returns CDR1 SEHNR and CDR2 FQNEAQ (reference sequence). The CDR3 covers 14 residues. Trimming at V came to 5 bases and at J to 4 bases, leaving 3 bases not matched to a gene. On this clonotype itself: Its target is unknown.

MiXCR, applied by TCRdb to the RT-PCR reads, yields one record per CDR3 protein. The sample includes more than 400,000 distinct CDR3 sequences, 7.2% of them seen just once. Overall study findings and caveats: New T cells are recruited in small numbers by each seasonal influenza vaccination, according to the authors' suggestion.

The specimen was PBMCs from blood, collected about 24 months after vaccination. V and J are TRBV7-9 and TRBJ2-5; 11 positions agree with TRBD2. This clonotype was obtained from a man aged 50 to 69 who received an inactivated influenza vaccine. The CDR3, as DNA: TGTGCCAGCAGCGAGGGACTAGCGGTAGAGACCCAGTACTTC. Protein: CASSEGLAVETQYF.